The 18 T cell receptor beta chains below come from one sample, sequenced in a study of neurological immune-mediated disorders. TCRdb processed the 5' RACE reads anew with MiXCR; each CDR3 protein has one entry. The data contain about 95,000 distinct CDR3 sequences, 3.5% of them singletons. Material: PBMCs. The receptor set was obtained from a woman aged 18-29 years with multiple sclerosis.

The sample holds many counts of this clonotype. The chain has TRBV20-1 and TRBJ1-6; 10 bases match TRBD1. The CDR3 spans 13 residues. The germline V gene encodes CDR1 DFQATT and CDR2 SNEGSKA (reference sequence). V shed 5 bases, J shed 7 bases, and the junction held 2 bases outside the gene matches. The CDR3 loop is CSAPDRGNSPLHF. In DNA, the CDR3 is TGCAGTGCTCCGGACAGGGGGAATTCACCCCTCCACTTT.

This clonotype has a count of ten or more. V is TRBV5-1 and J is TRBJ2-4, with TRBD1 as a possible D gene (6 bases). Germline V gene lookup returns CDR1 SGHRS and CDR2 YFSETQ. The CDR3 covers 18 residues. V was cut by 4 bases and J by 0 bases, with 20 bases left in between. In DNA form, the CDR3 reads TGCGCCAGCAGCCTGGGGGCCAGGCCGCAACTAGCCAAAAACATTCAGTACTTC. Encoded protein: CASSLGARPQLAKNIQYF.

This clonotype was recorded at least ten times. The chain couples TRBV5-1 to TRBJ2-5; a possible D gene is TRBD2 (5 bases). Germline assignment: CDR1 SGHRS and CDR2 YFSETQ. V was pared by 2 bases and J by 3 bases, with 17 bases between. This CDR3 contains 16 residues. CDR3: CASSLGLAPLEETQYF. Written as DNA, the CDR3 is TGCGCCAGCAGCTTAGGACTCGCGCCCCTTGAAGAGACCCAGTACTTC.

This clonotype has only a few counts. This chain connects TRBV7-3 to TRBJ2-3, with 10 bases matching TRBD2. Unmatched junction bases numbered 7, after V lost 1 base and J lost 6 bases. This CDR3 is built from 16 residues. Germline V gives CDR1 SGHTA, CDR2 FQGTGA. For the CDR3, the DNA is TGTGCCAGCAGCTTAAAAGCGGGAGGGCCAACCGATACGCAGTATTTT. Translating gives CASSLKAGGPTDTQYF.

Ten or more counts support this clonotype. J is TRBJ1-2 and V is TRBV24-1; D perhaps matches TRBD1 (6 bases). This CDR3 spans 12 amino acids. Trimming took off 1 base at V and 10 bases at J, with 9 bases between the two ends. Germline assignment: CDR1 KGHDR and CDR2 SFDVKD. The CDR3 coding sequence is TGTGCCACCAGTGATTTAACAGGGACCTACACCTTC. Amino acid sequence: CATSDLTGTYTF.

There are many counts of this clonotype. The chain employs TRBV7-2 and TRBJ2-4, with 10 nucleotides matching TRBD1. The V and J ends lost 3 bases and 7 bases, in that order; junction bases with no gene match: 3. The CDR3 consists of 14 residues. CDR1 SGHTA and CDR2 FQGNSA come from the germline V gene. The CDR3 DNA follows: TGTGCCAGCAGCTTTCCGGGACAGGGGAACATTCAGTACTTC. Its translation: CASSFPGQGNIQYF. The full variable domain, its missing parts supplied by reference TRBV7-2 and TRBJ2-4, is GAGVSQSPSNKVTEKGKDVELRCDPISGHTALYWYRQSLGQGLEFLIYFQGNSAPDKSGLPSDRFSAERTGGSVSTLTIQRTQQEDSAVYLCASSFPGQGNIQYFGAGTRLSVL.

This clonotype showed up many times. The genes are TRBV5-6 and TRBJ1-2; 9 bases agree with TRBD1. Germline values: CDR1 SGHDT, CDR2 YYEEEE. The CDR3 is 14 amino acids. J gave up 5 bases and V 4 bases, and 6 bases lay outside the gene matches. The CDR3 DNA follows: TGTGCCAGCAGCGGAACCGGACAGGGGTATGGCTACACCTTC. Its protein is CASSGTGQGYGYTF.

This clonotype was counted many times. This chain uses TRBV7-9 with TRBJ2-1; 10 nucleotides match TRBD2. The junction had 15 bases not matched to a gene; V was cut back by 2 bases and J by 8 bases. Germline CDR1 is SEHNR and CDR2 is FQNEAQ (reference sequence). CDR3 length equals 18 residues. In nucleotides, the CDR3 is TGTGCCAGCAGCTTACTTATTCGGTCTAGCGGGAGTTCAGATGAGCAGTTCTTC. It is translated as CASSLLIRSSGSSDEQFF.

This clonotype was counted at least ten times. This rearrangement joins TRBV24-1 to TRBJ2-5; D gene uncertain. Germline CDR1 KGHDR, CDR2 SFDVKD. V was cut by 4 bases and J by 2 bases, with 10 bases left in between. This CDR3 is 14 amino acids long. In nucleotides, the CDR3 is TGTGCCACCAGTGACCAGACGCTACAAGAGACCCAGTACTTC. This gives the protein CATSDQTLQETQYF.

This clonotype was counted ten times or more. The gene calls are TRBV11-2 and TRBJ2-1; D ambiguous. The germline V and J ends were trimmed by 0 bases and 5 bases, with 8 bases remaining between them. The CDR3 length is 14 residues. CDR1 SGHAT and CDR2 FQNNGV come from the germline V gene. The CDR3 reads CASSLDPRDNEQFF. The CDR3 DNA sequence: TGTGCCAGCAGCTTAGATCCCCGGGACAATGAGCAGTTCTTC.

This clonotype was detected many times. V and J are TRBV20-1 and TRBJ2-7; tentative D call: TRBD2 (6 bases). Germline CDR1 is DFQATT and CDR2 is SNEGSKA (reference sequence). CDR3 length: 14 amino acids. Trimming removed 0 bases from V and 3 bases from J, with 12 bases in between. CDR3 in DNA: TGCAGTGCTAGAGATCTGTCGCGGGACTACGAGCAGTACTTC. Amino acid sequence: CSARDLSRDYEQYF.

This clonotype has at least ten counts. The chain carries TRBV20-1 and TRBJ2-3; D remains unclear. Trimming took 7 bases from V and 0 from J, leaving 17 bases between them. Per the germline V gene, CDR1 is DFQATT and CDR2 is SNEGSKA (reference sequence). The CDR3 is 15 amino acids. The CDR3 loop reads CSVGIQHSSTDTQYF. The CDR3 DNA reads as TGCAGTGTTGGGATCCAACATTCTAGCACAGATACGCAGTATTTT.

This clonotype was recorded at least ten times. V and J are TRBV28 and TRBJ2-2, with 9 nucleotides matching TRBD2. J gave up 5 bases and V 5 bases, and 9 bases lay outside the gene matches. This CDR3 region has 16 residues. Germline-derived CDR1 and CDR2 are MDHEN and SYDVKM. DNA of the CDR3: TGTGCCAGCAGTCCCCGGGGCGGGAGGGGAACCGGGGAGCTGTTTTTT. Translating gives CASSPRGGRGTGELFF. Full variable domain (rest looked up from reference TRBV28 and TRBJ2-2): DVKVTQSSRYLVKRTGEKVFLECVQDMDHENMFWYRQDPGLGLRLIYFSYDVKMKEKGDIPEGYSVSREKKERFSLILESASTNQTSMYLCASSPRGGRGTGELFFGEGSRLTVL.

This clonotype was recorded at least ten times. The chain is built from TRBV20-1 and TRBJ1-1; TRBD1 agrees at 7 bases. The CDR3 is 14 residues long. The V gene's germline CDR1 is DFQATT and CDR2 SNEGSKA (reference sequence). V was clipped by 5 bases and J by 0 bases; unmatched bases: 6. DNA of the CDR3: TGCAGTGCTCCACAGGGGAATATGAACACTGAAGCTTTCTTT. Protein sequence: CSAPQGNMNTEAFF.

This clonotype appeared many times. The chain joins TRBV25-1 to TRBJ2-1; 11 nucleotides line up with TRBD2. V lost 4 bases to trimming and J lost 8 bases; unmatched junction nucleotides: 10. The CDR3 has 16 residues. Germline V lookup: CDR1 MGHDK, CDR2 SYGVNS. The CDR3 loop reads CASSVTTSGRAYEQFF. In nucleotides, the CDR3 is TGTGCCAGCAGTGTGACCACTAGCGGGAGAGCCTATGAGCAGTTCTTC.

This clonotype came up many times. The rearrangement joins TRBV6-1 to TRBJ2-5, with a weak D call TRBD1 (6 bases). Germline loops: CDR1 MNHNS, CDR2 SASEGT. V lost 5 bases and J 5 bases, leaving 15 bases between the germline ends. This CDR3 has 14 residues. Here the CDR3 reads CASSSTGNPETQYF. For the CDR3, the DNA is TGTGCCAGCAGTTCTACAGGGAATCCGGAGACCCAGTACTTC.

In the case of this clonotype: A much more abundant neighbour one base away suggests this may be a read error. This likely comes from a read error, as the CDR3 has no conserved phenylalanine or tryptophan at its end. This chain uses TRBV27 with TRBJ2-1, with D unclear. The CDR3 length is 12 residues. Germline V CDR1 and CDR2: MNHEY, SMNVEV (reference sequence). Trimming left V 2 bases short and J 9 bases short, with 8 bases between. DNA of the CDR3: TGTGCCAGCAGTTTAGTGAACCGTGAGCAGTTCCTC. This encodes CASSLVNREQFL.

At least ten counts were recorded for this clonotype. The J gene is TRBJ2-3, the V gene TRBV5-8; D is undetermined. The germline gives CDR1 SGHTS, CDR2 YDEGEE. This CDR3 spans 15 amino acids. V lost 1 base and J 0 bases, leaving 9 bases between the germline ends. The chain's CDR3 is CASSLKWGSTDTQYF. CDR3 sequence (DNA): TGTGCCAGCAGCTTGAAGTGGGGTAGCACAGATACGCAGTATTTT.